This TCR beta chain was recorded in a study of cytomegalovirus exposure and HLA in healthy donors (TCRdb year 2017). For the study in its entirety: According to a later analysis, the 120 or so validation repertoires were produced on the same platform as the 600 to 850 repertoires of the first cohort. To predict cytomegalovirus infection status, the study combined high-throughput TCR immunosequencing, statistical association of individual TCRs with disease status, and machine learning. Besides the first cohort of approximately 670 subjects, a separate validation cohort made up of about 120 different subjects was used. The aim of the study was to test whether cataloging public T cell receptors could identify signatures of past pathogen exposure.

The method was the immunoSEQ multiplex PCR assay. For the original study's pipeline: To diagnose cytomegalovirus status from the catalog of TCR beta chain sequences, a statistical classification framework was built. The source is immuneACCESS, and TCRdb retained only in-frame sequences with V and J called. Part of the clones is not carried over; for the studies checked, unresolved V genes explain less than half of this, and the remainder is unexplained. The V and J calls and the clone size are those of that table, but D and trimming were determined from the DNA. In all, the sample holds around 60,000 clones, and about 94% of those were seen once. The ten largest make up 4.4% of the sample. The donors belonged to the validation cohort of 120 subjects, which was separate from the roughly 680-subject first cohort. Per the germline V gene, SNHLY is the CDR1 and FYNNEI is the CDR2. The CDR3 sequence holds 14 residues, the cysteine and phenylalanine included. This entry keeps only the CDR3 DNA: 42 bases, framed from base 1. Deletion took 2 bases off V and 5 bases off J, with a span of 10 bases between the germline ends.

Study-level results and caveats: All 120 or so repertoires were used to score co-occurrence in the validation cohort in a later analysis, because that analysis had no HLA typing for the cohort. A total of 150 to 200 TCR beta chains were listed by the study as associated with cytomegalovirus. The authors suggested that the approach could potentially be extended to other disease states and immunological phenotypes. In both the original and validation cohorts, the classifier was reported to diagnose cytomegalovirus status with high specificity and sensitivity. In a later analysis, TCRs clustered in the first cohort were found to also tend to co-occur in the roughly 120 validation repertoires, with 85% to 95% of cluster scores above 0. In vitro tests confirmed that three of the cytomegalovirus-associated TCR beta chains recognize cytomegalovirus antigens. While some public TCRs were present in many individuals, most TCR sequences turned up only very rarely across donors.

Note on this clone: It lacks a known antigen. Within one base of it there is no much larger clone, and no base qualities were kept.

This TCR was recovered from a man between 18 and 35 years old in good health and CMV-seropositive. Material for sequencing was PBMCs. The chain joins TRBV2 to TRBJ1-5, with no D gene named confidently. CDR3 reads: CASSEKQLYQPQHF. The DNA sequence follows: TGTGCCAGCAGTGAAAAACAGCTGTATCAGCCCCAGCATTTT.